These T cell receptor beta chains were read from a single sample in a study of technical replicates of blood from a few donors. Clones were sequenced by immunoSEQ multiplex PCR, and TCRdb holds only the in-frame ones, with some missing. This sample has about 88,000 clones; around 90% occur once, and the top ten carry under 0.3%. The sequenced sample was T cells isolated from PBMCs. These receptors all stem from a human donor in good health. Both conserved end residues are part of each CDR3. D genes are given only for firm matches. For some rows the clone size is stated as once, few or many, or as a class when expanded; others skip it.

V gene: TRBV11-3; J gene: TRBJ2-2; D gene: .; clone size: .; CDR3 length: 16; CDR3 DNA: TGTGCCAGCAGCTTAGTAAACAATTTGAACACCGGGGAGCTGTTTTTT; CDR3 protein: CASSLVNNLNTGELFF
V gene: TRBV7-9; J gene: TRBJ2-3; D gene: .; clone size: .; CDR3 length: 13; CDR3 DNA: TGTGCCAGCAGCTTTACTAGCTCAGATACGCAGTATTTT; CDR3 protein: CASSFTSSDTQYF
V gene: TRBV18; J gene: TRBJ2-7; D gene: .; clone size: .; CDR3 length: 14; CDR3 DNA: TGTGCCAGCTCACCCTTGGAGAAAACCTACGAGCAGTACTTC; CDR3 protein: CASSPLEKTYEQYF
V gene: TRBV5-1; J gene: TRBJ1-3; D gene: .; clone size: .; CDR3 length: 16; CDR3 DNA: TGCGCCAGCAGCCTAAGCGGAGTGCTCTCTGGAAACACCATATATTTT; CDR3 protein: CASSLSGVLSGNTIYF
V gene: TRBV5-1; J gene: TRBJ1-4; D gene: .; clone size: .; CDR3 length: 17; CDR3 DNA: TGCGCCAGCAGCTTGCGTGTACAGGGCGCAACTAATGAAAAACTGTTTTTT; CDR3 protein: CASSLRVQGATNEKLFF
V gene: TRBV6-6; J gene: TRBJ2-7; D gene: TRBD1; clone size: .; CDR3 length: 14; CDR3 DNA: TGTGCCAGCAGCCTACAGGGGAACACCTACGAGCAGTACTTC; CDR3 protein: CASSLQGNTYEQYF
V gene: TRBV4-1; J gene: TRBJ2-1; D gene: TRBD2; clone size: .; CDR3 length: 21; CDR3 DNA: TGCGCCAGCAGCCAAGCCGCCGGACTCGGACTAGCGGGTCTCTCCTACAATGAGCAGTTCTTC; CDR3 protein: CASSQAAGLGLAGLSYNEQFF
V gene: TRBV10-1; J gene: TRBJ2-2; D gene: .; clone size: .; CDR3 length: 13; CDR3 DNA: TGCGCCAGCAGTGACTATTTCACCGGGGAGCTGTTTTTT; CDR3 protein: CASSDYFTGELFF
V gene: TRBV28; J gene: TRBJ1-1; D gene: TRBD1; clone size: .; CDR3 length: 12; CDR3 DNA: TGTGCCAGCAGGGCAGGGGGTACCGAAGCTTTCTTT; CDR3 protein: CASRAGGTEAFF
V gene: TRBV2; J gene: TRBJ2-1; D gene: .; clone size: .; CDR3 length: 15; CDR3 DNA: TGTGCCAGCAGTGAATTGGGGGGGCGAATCGATGAGCAGTTCTTC; CDR3 protein: CASSELGGRIDEQFF
V gene: TRBV9; J gene: TRBJ2-5; D gene: .; clone size: .; CDR3 length: 14; CDR3 DNA: TGTGCCAGCAGCGTAGTAGGGACACAAGAGACCCAGTACTTC; CDR3 protein: CASSVVGTQETQYF
V gene: TRBV7-9; J gene: TRBJ2-7; D gene: .; clone size: .; CDR3 length: 11; CDR3 DNA: TGTGCCAGCAGCTGGACTCGTGAGCAGTACTTC; CDR3 protein: CASSWTREQYF
V gene: TRBV30; J gene: TRBJ1-4; D gene: .; clone size: .; CDR3 length: 14; CDR3 DNA: TGTGCCTGGAGTACCACAGGGTTTAGCGAAAAACTGTTTTTT; CDR3 protein: CAWSTTGFSEKLFF
V gene: TRBV7-9; J gene: TRBJ2-1; D gene: TRBD2; clone size: once; CDR3 length: 14; CDR3 DNA: TGTGCCACCGGGGCGGGAGCGACCTACAATGAGCAGTTCTTC; CDR3 protein: CATGAGATYNEQFF
V gene: TRBV5-5; J gene: TRBJ2-1; D gene: .; clone size: .; CDR3 length: 12; CDR3 DNA: TGTGCCAGCAGGCGGGACGGAAATGAGCAGTTCTTC; CDR3 protein: CASRRDGNEQFF
V gene: TRBV11-3; J gene: TRBJ2-7; D gene: .; clone size: .; CDR3 length: 12; CDR3 DNA: TGTGCCAGCAGCTTAGTTTACTACGAGCAGTACTTC; CDR3 protein: CASSLVYYEQYF
V gene: TRBV2; J gene: TRBJ2-7; D gene: TRBD2; clone size: .; CDR3 length: 12; CDR3 DNA: TGTGCCAGCAGGGGGCGGGGGGACGAGCAGTACTTC; CDR3 protein: CASRGRGDEQYF
V gene: TRBV13; J gene: TRBJ2-1; D gene: .; clone size: once; CDR3 length: 17; CDR3 DNA: TGTGCCAGCAGCACCTACCCCCTCGGGAGCTCCTACAATGAGCAGTTCTTC; CDR3 protein: CASSTYPLGSSYNEQFF
V gene: TRBV27; J gene: TRBJ2-5; D gene: TRBD1; clone size: .; CDR3 length: 14; CDR3 DNA: TGTGCCAGCAGTTTTAGGACAGGACAAGAGACCCAGTACTTC; CDR3 protein: CASSFRTGQETQYF
V gene: TRBV18; J gene: TRBJ2-3; D gene: TRBD2; clone size: .; CDR3 length: 17; CDR3 DNA: TGTGCCAGCTCACCGACTAGCGGGGGAGTGTATAGGGATACGCAGTATTTT; CDR3 protein: CASSPTSGGVYRDTQYF
V gene: TRBV21-1; J gene: TRBJ2-3; D gene: .; clone size: .; CDR3 length: 17; CDR3 DNA: TGTGCCAGCAGCAAAATCCCCCGGCCAGGGTGGACAGATACGCAGTATTTT; CDR3 protein: CASSKIPRPGWTDTQYF
V gene: TRBV9; J gene: TRBJ1-1; D gene: TRBD1; clone size: .; CDR3 length: 15; CDR3 DNA: TGTGCCAGCAGCGCTGGGGACAGGGGGAGGACTGAAGCTTTCTTT; CDR3 protein: CASSAGDRGRTEAFF
V gene: TRBV30; J gene: TRBJ2-3; D gene: TRBD2; clone size: .; CDR3 length: 15; CDR3 DNA: TGTGCCTGGATGGGTTTTACGGGGGGGGCAGATACGCAGTATTTT; CDR3 protein: CAWMGFTGGADTQYF
V gene: TRBV6-1; J gene: TRBJ2-6; D gene: .; clone size: .; CDR3 length: 16; CDR3 DNA: TGTGCCAGCAGTGAAGAAATAGTCTCTGGGGCCAACGTCCTGACTTTC; CDR3 protein: CASSEEIVSGANVLTF
V gene: TRBV7-9; J gene: TRBJ2-7; D gene: TRBD1; clone size: .; CDR3 length: 14; CDR3 DNA: TGTGCCAGCAGCCCGGACAGGGCGACCTACGAGCAGTACTTC; CDR3 protein: CASSPDRATYEQYF
V gene: TRBV28; J gene: TRBJ2-1; D gene: .; clone size: .; CDR3 length: 15; CDR3 DNA: TGTGCCAGCAGTTTATTCTGGGGCGACGACAATGAGCAGTTCTTC; CDR3 protein: CASSLFWGDDNEQFF
V gene: TRBV2; J gene: TRBJ2-6; D gene: .; clone size: .; CDR3 length: 14; CDR3 DNA: TGTGCCAGCAGTAACAGGGCTGGGGCCAACGTCCTGACTTTC; CDR3 protein: CASSNRAGANVLTF
V gene: TRBV13; J gene: TRBJ2-7; D gene: .; clone size: few; CDR3 length: 14; CDR3 DNA: TGTGCCAGCAGCTTACAGCGACCGGTGGAAGAGCAGTACTTC; CDR3 protein: CASSLQRPVEEQYF
V gene: TRBV6-5; J gene: TRBJ1-1; D gene: .; clone size: .; CDR3 length: 15; CDR3 DNA: TGTGCCACACGGTCGGTTTGGTTAATTACAGGTGAAGCTTTCTTT; CDR3 protein: CATRSVWLITGEAFF
V gene: TRBV6-5; J gene: TRBJ2-5; D gene: TRBD2; clone size: .; CDR3 length: 14; CDR3 DNA: TGTGCCAGCAGTTTGTTGCGGGAGAAAGAGACCCAGTACTTC; CDR3 protein: CASSLLREKETQYF
V gene: TRBV5-5; J gene: TRBJ2-1; D gene: .; clone size: .; CDR3 length: 14; CDR3 DNA: TGTGCCAGCAGCCGGCAACTAGCAGGCAATGAGCAGTTCTTC; CDR3 protein: CASSRQLAGNEQFF
V gene: TRBV5-1; J gene: TRBJ2-7; D gene: .; clone size: .; CDR3 length: 15; CDR3 DNA: TGCGCCAGCAGCTTGGGATTTGGGGGGAGCTACGAGCAGTACTTC; CDR3 protein: CASSLGFGGSYEQYF
V gene: TRBV6-1; J gene: TRBJ1-4; D gene: .; clone size: .; CDR3 length: 15; CDR3 DNA: TGTGCCAGCATCCGAGAGGGAGGAAACCATGAAAAACTGTTTTTT; CDR3 protein: CASIREGGNHEKLFF
V gene: TRBV6-4; J gene: TRBJ1-5; D gene: .; clone size: .; CDR3 length: 13; CDR3 DNA: TGTGCCAGCAGTATAGGGGAAGATCAGCCCCAGCATTTT; CDR3 protein: CASSIGEDQPQHF
V gene: TRBV28; J gene: TRBJ1-2; D gene: .; clone size: .; CDR3 length: 23; CDR3 DNA: TGTGCCAGCCGCTATTTTGAACAGGATTACAGTAAGGTCCGAGTAACCCGAGGATATGGCTACACCTTC; CDR3 protein: CASRYFEQDYSKVRVTRGYGYTF
V gene: TRBV7-6; J gene: TRBJ1-2; D gene: .; clone size: .; CDR3 length: 14; CDR3 DNA: TGTGCCAGCAGCGACTGGAACAGGGCCCAAGGCTACACCTTC; CDR3 protein: CASSDWNRAQGYTF
V gene: TRBV10-3; J gene: TRBJ2-7; D gene: TRBD2; clone size: .; CDR3 length: 13; CDR3 DNA: TGTGCCATTAGCCGGGAGGGCCCCTACGAGCAGTACTTC; CDR3 protein: CAISREGPYEQYF
V gene: TRBV4-1; J gene: TRBJ1-1; D gene: TRBD1; clone size: once; CDR3 length: 15; CDR3 DNA: TGCGCCAGCAGCCAACCCCTAGGGCTGGGACAGGAAGCTTTCTTT; CDR3 protein: CASSQPLGLGQEAFF
V gene: TRBV5-6; J gene: TRBJ2-7; D gene: .; clone size: .; CDR3 length: 14; CDR3 DNA: TGTGCCAGCAGCTTGGTTGGCGGCTCCTACGAGCAGTACTTC; CDR3 protein: CASSLVGGSYEQYF
V gene: TRBV7-6; J gene: TRBJ2-3; D gene: TRBD2; clone size: once; CDR3 length: 18; CDR3 DNA: TGTGCCAGCAGCTTTGGAATAGCGGGAGTGGTGAGCACAGATACGCAGTATTTT; CDR3 protein: CASSFGIAGVVSTDTQYF
V gene: TRBV9; J gene: TRBJ2-2; D gene: .; clone size: .; CDR3 length: 12; CDR3 DNA: TGTGCCAGCGGGCACTTCACCGGGGAGCTGTTTTTT; CDR3 protein: CASGHFTGELFF
V gene: TRBV4-2; J gene: TRBJ1-3; D gene: .; clone size: .; CDR3 length: 15; CDR3 DNA: TGTGCCAGCAGCCAAGTAGGGGGAGCTGGAAACACCATATATTTT; CDR3 protein: CASSQVGGAGNTIYF
V gene: TRBV9; J gene: TRBJ2-1; D gene: TRBD2; clone size: .; CDR3 length: 15; CDR3 DNA: TGTGCCAGCAGCCTGACTAGCCTAGTTCCCAATGAGCAGTTCTTC; CDR3 protein: CASSLTSLVPNEQFF
V gene: TRBV10-3; J gene: TRBJ1-4; D gene: .; clone size: .; CDR3 length: 15; CDR3 DNA: TGTGCCATCAGTGAGGATCAGGGAACTAATGAAAAACTGTTTTTT; CDR3 protein: CAISEDQGTNEKLFF
V gene: TRBV2; J gene: TRBJ1-1; D gene: .; clone size: .; CDR3 length: 15; CDR3 DNA: TGTGCCAGCAGGCTGGAGACAGGCGTGAACACTGAAGCTTTCTTT; CDR3 protein: CASRLETGVNTEAFF
V gene: TRBV7-2; J gene: TRBJ2-7; D gene: TRBD2; clone size: .; CDR3 length: 14; CDR3 DNA: TGTGCCAGCAGCTTAAATAGCGGGGTCTACGAGCAGTACTTC; CDR3 protein: CASSLNSGVYEQYF
V gene: TRBV9; J gene: TRBJ2-3; D gene: .; clone size: .; CDR3 length: 14; CDR3 DNA: TGTGCCAGCAGCGTAGACTTTGGGAGAAATACGCAGTATTTT; CDR3 protein: CASSVDFGRNTQYF
V gene: TRBV7-2; J gene: TRBJ2-1; D gene: .; clone size: .; CDR3 length: 15; CDR3 DNA: TGTGCCAGCAGGACGAGGATCTCCATAGACGGCGGGGAGTTCTTC; CDR3 protein: CASRTRISIDGGEFF
V gene: TRBV30; J gene: TRBJ1-4; D gene: .; clone size: .; CDR3 length: 14; CDR3 DNA: TGTGCCTGGAGTGTTGGCGGGGGAGGCGAAAAACTGTTTTTT; CDR3 protein: CAWSVGGGGEKLFF
V gene: TRBV6-1; J gene: TRBJ1-1; D gene: .; clone size: .; CDR3 length: 18; CDR3 DNA: TGTGCCAGCAGTGAAGGGAGGGGCATCCCCCTGACGAACACTGAAGCTTTCTTT; CDR3 protein: CASSEGRGIPLTNTEAFF
V gene: TRBV2; J gene: TRBJ1-1; D gene: .; clone size: few; CDR3 length: 13; CDR3 DNA: TGTGCCAGCGCAGGGTCCCTGGGCGCTGAAGCTTTCTTT; CDR3 protein: CASAGSLGAEAFF
V gene: TRBV10-3; J gene: TRBJ2-1; D gene: .; clone size: .; CDR3 length: 13; CDR3 DNA: TGTGCCATCAGTATAGTAGATTACAATGAGCAGTTCTTC; CDR3 protein: CAISIVDYNEQFF
V gene: TRBV6-5; J gene: TRBJ2-2; D gene: TRBD2; clone size: .; CDR3 length: 13; CDR3 DNA: TGTGCCATTAGCGGGAGTCGGACCGGGGAGCTGTTTTTT; CDR3 protein: CAISGSRTGELFF
V gene: TRBV4-1; J gene: TRBJ2-7; D gene: .; clone size: .; CDR3 length: 16; CDR3 DNA: TGCGCCAGCAGCCAAGATCCCCCTCCCGGTTCCTACGAGCAGTACTTC; CDR3 protein: CASSQDPPPGSYEQYF
V gene: TRBV5-6; J gene: TRBJ2-7; D gene: .; clone size: .; CDR3 length: 15; CDR3 DNA: TGTGCCAGCAGCTTGTACGGTCAGAGGATGGGCGAGCAGTACTTC; CDR3 protein: CASSLYGQRMGEQYF
V gene: TRBV27; J gene: TRBJ2-4; D gene: TRBD1; clone size: .; CDR3 length: 14; CDR3 DNA: TGTGCCAGCAGTTACGGGACAGGCCCTAACGTTCAGTACTTC; CDR3 protein: CASSYGTGPNVQYF
V gene: TRBV6-1; J gene: TRBJ2-1; D gene: .; clone size: .; CDR3 length: 16; CDR3 DNA: TGTGCCAGCAGTGAAGCGGGGACTTTCCCATACAATGAGCAGTTCTTC; CDR3 protein: CASSEAGTFPYNEQFF